Described below is a single T cell receptor beta chain sequence and its context. Its specificity is unknown. The CDR3 is 15 residues long. Germline values: CDR1 SGDLS, CDR2 YYNGEE. After removal of 3 bases from V and 10 bases from J, the junction contained 10 bases not matched to a gene. Together with a sample-barcoded 5' primer, a J-beta primer mix was included in a second PCR lasting roughly 7 to 11 cycles. Researchers report that a template-switch adaptor with 12 random nucleotides tagged each cDNA molecule. Every sample gave at least 2.5 million paired-end reads containing CDR3. TCRdb passed the 5' RACE reads through MiXCR, listing each CDR3 protein once. This table has 1 million to 1.2 million distinct CDR3 sequences, around two fifths appearing once. The data belong to a study of blood T cells in healthy people across ages. Study observations and caveats: Naive and antigen-experienced cells could not be conclusively compared, given unsorted PBMCs. Both higher diversity and more naive CD4+ cells marked long-lived donors when set against aged donors.

Source material: blood. The sequence was obtained from a young man in good health. The gene calls are TRBV9 and TRBJ2-1; 10 bases map to TRBD2. CDR3 coding DNA: TGTGCCAGCAGCGCTAGCGGGGGCCACTCCTACGAGCAGTTCTTC. Protein: CASSASGGHSYEQFF.